The 25 T cell receptor beta chains reported below all come from one sample, sequenced in a study of shared T cell receptors in the human thymus (dated by TCRdb to 2020 to 2022). Preparation of the library involved the immunoSEQ multiplex PCR assay. This immuneACCESS table, as held by TCRdb, lists in-frame sequences with V and J called but not all clones. Of the missing ones, under half trace to an unresolved V gene in checked studies; the others have no known cause. For this sample there are more than 550,000 clones; around 87% appear just once. Of the sample, 0.0094% is held by the ten largest clones. These data were likewise used in another study, on human thymus T cells.

Source material: thymocytes. The source of these receptors is a boy in the first two years of life with a congenital heart defect. Donor details come from another sample of the same person, matched by shared clones.

The chain joins TRBV28 to TRBJ1-4, with D unresolved. V was pared by 3 bases and J by 4 bases, with 18 bases between. The CDR3 loop spans 17 amino acids. CDR1 is MDHEN, CDR2 SYDVKM, per germline. The CDR3 reads CASSFIRLREINEKLFF. In DNA, the CDR3 is TGTGCCAGCAGTTTTATCAGGTTGAGGGAGATTAATGAAAAACTGTTTTTT.

The chain employs TRBV9 and TRBJ2-5, with D maybe TRBD1 (6 bases). Per the germline V gene, CDR1 is SGDLS and CDR2 is YYNGEE. V shed 1 base and J shed 3 bases, with 22 bases lying between them. The CDR3 is 18 amino acids. For the CDR3, the DNA is TGTGCCAGCAGCGTATCACAGGGCCTCAAAGGGGAAAAAGAGACCCAGTACTTC. Its protein is CASSVSQGLKGEKETQYF.

The chain has TRBV28 and TRBJ1-5, with no clear D. CDR1 and CDR2 (germline): MDHEN, SYDVKM. The CDR3 contains 15 residues. With 7 bases removed from V and 0 bases from J, the gap between germline ends came to 13 bases. The CDR3 sequence: CASNRTDFSNQPQHF. In DNA form, the CDR3 reads TGTGCCAGCAACAGAACGGACTTTAGCAATCAGCCCCAGCATTTT.

On this clone: The identical CDR3 is also encoded by other nucleotide sequences in the sample. This chain connects TRBV9 to TRBJ2-5; TRBD1 matches at 10 bases. CDR1 and CDR2 from the germline V gene are SGDLS and YYNGEE. The CDR3 covers 14 residues. Unmatched junction bases numbered 5, after V lost 4 bases and J lost 5 bases. The CDR3 region is CASSPRTGGETQYF. CDR3 nucleotide sequence: TGTGCCAGCAGCCCCCGGACAGGGGGGGAGACCCAGTACTTC.

V is TRBV29-1 and J is TRBJ2-7; perhaps TRBD2 as D (6 bases). The V gene lost 6 bases and the J gene lost 3 bases, with 12 bases spanning the gap. The CDR3 has 12 amino acids. Per the germline V gene, CDR1 is SQVTM and CDR2 is ANQGSEA. The CDR3 here is CSVIADNYEQYF. In DNA, the CDR3 is TGCAGCGTGATAGCGGATAACTACGAGCAGTACTTC.

The chain couples TRBV25-1 to TRBJ2-7; TRBD2 matches at 9 bases. The CDR3 loop spans 13 amino acids. Per the germline V gene, CDR1 is MGHDK and CDR2 is SYGVNS. V was clipped by 8 bases and J by 3 bases; unmatched bases: 5. The chain's CDR3 is CASGSGGYYEQYF. CDR3 bases: TGTGCCAGCGGTAGCGGGGGCTACTACGAGCAGTACTTC.

The chain joins TRBV28 to TRBJ2-7; the match to TRBD1 covers 10 bases. With V trimmed by 4 bases and J by 4 bases, 13 bases remained unmatched. The germline V gene has CDR1 MDHEN and CDR2 SYDVKM. The CDR3 contains 17 residues. The CDR3 region is CASSSPIAGTGVYEQYF. The DNA for the CDR3 is TGTGCCAGCAGTTCCCCAATAGCCGGGACAGGGGTATACGAGCAGTACTTC. The variable domain in full, with the rest retrieved from reference TRBV28 and TRBJ2-7, is DVKVTQSSRYLVKRTGEKVFLECVQDMDHENMFWYRQDPGLGLRLIYFSYDVKMKEKGDIPEGYSVSREKKERFSLILESASTNQTSMYLCASSSPIAGTGVYEQYFGPGTRLTVT.

This clone was detected only once. The chain joins TRBV9 to TRBJ1-1; D is ambiguous. V was clipped by 3 bases and J by 5 bases, with 11 bases between them. Germline-derived CDR1 and CDR2 are SGDLS and YYNGEE. This CDR3 is 13 amino acids long. The CDR3 region is CASSGLLETEAFF. The DNA of the CDR3 is TGTGCCAGCAGCGGACTCCTGGAAACTGAAGCTTTCTTT.

This chain joins TRBV10-2 and TRBJ2-1, with D possibly TRBD2 on 6 matching bases. There are 17 residues in the CDR3. V was pared by 0 bases and J by 5 bases, with 17 bases between. Germline lookup yields CDR1 WSHSY and CDR2 SAAADI. The CDR3 coding sequence is TGCGCCAGCAGTGAGTCGGGAGGACTTCTAGGAAACAATGAGCAGTTCTTC. Amino acid sequence: CASSESGGLLGNNEQFF.

The chain employs TRBV6-4 and TRBJ2-3, with TRBD2 identical over 8 bases. The J segment lost 7 bases and the V segment lost 0 bases, leaving 12 bases of the junction unmatched. Germline V CDR1 and CDR2: MRHNA, SNTAGT. This CDR3 has 17 amino acids. The CDR3 here is CASSDSGGKRERHTQYF. DNA of the CDR3: TGTGCCAGCAGTGACTCCGGGGGGAAGCGGGAGCGGCATACGCAGTATTTT.

The V call is TRBV5-6, the J call TRBJ2-3; the D is unclear. Germline CDR1 and CDR2: SGHDT and YYEEEE. The CDR3 loop spans 13 amino acids. The V gene lost 4 bases and the J gene lost 8 bases, with 14 bases spanning the gap. CDR3 sequence: CASSPKRVGTQYF. The CDR3 DNA follows: TGTGCCAGCAGCCCTAAGAGAGTTGGTACGCAGTATTTT.

The chain links TRBV12-5 to TRBJ2-1; 10 nucleotides line up with TRBD2. Germline values: CDR1 LGHNT, CDR2 FRNRAP. The CDR3 length is 20 residues. V trimming: 2 bases; J trimming: 0 bases; junction bases outside the gene matches: 13. The CDR3 bases are TGTGCTAGTGGTTTGCTCCCTCGGACTAGCGGCTCGAGCTCCTACAATGAGCAGTTCTTC. Protein: CASGLLPRTSGSSSYNEQFF.

The V and J genes are TRBV7-9 and TRBJ1-1; D possibly corresponds to TRBD1 (5 bases). V was clipped by 1 base and J by 0 bases, with 12 bases between them. The CDR3 runs 16 residues. Germline lookup yields CDR1 SEHNR and CDR2 FQNEAQ (reference sequence). In DNA, the CDR3 is TGTGCCAGCAGCTTAGGTGGCAGGGTGGTGAACACTGAAGCTTTCTTT. Translation: CASSLGGRVVNTEAFF.

The chain has TRBV5-1 and TRBJ1-1, with 9 bases lining up with TRBD1. Per the germline V gene, CDR1 is SGHRS and CDR2 is YFSETQ. J lost 6 bases, V lost 3 bases, and 12 bases had no gene match. The length of the CDR3 is 16 residues. The CDR3 is CASSCPGTGIQAEAFF. The CDR3 nucleotides are TGCGCCAGCAGCTGCCCCGGGACAGGGATCCAGGCTGAAGCTTTCTTT.

J is TRBJ2-7 and V is TRBV5-6; D is unresolved. Germline assignment: CDR1 SGHDT and CDR2 YYEEEE. The CDR3 sequence is 11 residues long. V was shortened by 1 base and J by 5 bases, with 4 bases between the two germline ends. The DNA of the CDR3 is TGTGCCAGCAGCTTGTCCGACGAGCAGTACTTC. This sequence encodes CASSLSDEQYF.

V usage is TRBV30 and J usage is TRBJ2-5; unclear D gene. V shed 0 bases and J shed 2 bases, with 10 bases lying between them. Germline values: CDR1 GTSNPN, CDR2 SVGIG (reference sequence). The CDR3 covers 14 residues. CDR3 region: CAWSVQFRQETQYF. The CDR3 nucleotides are TGTGCCTGGAGTGTACAGTTTCGACAAGAGACCCAGTACTTC. Looking up the rest from reference TRBV30 and TRBJ2-5 gives the full variable domain: SQTIHQWPATLVQPVGSPLSLECTVEGTSNPNLYWYRQAAGRGLQLLFYSVGIGQISSEVPQNLSASRPQDRQFILSSKKLLLSDSGFYLCAWSVQFRQETQYFGPGTRLLVL.

This sequence joins TRBV13 and TRBJ2-7; tentatively, D is TRBD2 (5 bases). V shed 5 bases and J shed 0 bases, with 14 bases lying between them. Looked up from germline, CDR1 is PRHDT and CDR2 is FYEKMQ (reference sequence). CDR3 length equals 15 residues. The CDR3 DNA sequence: TGTGCCAGCAGCCCCCATTCGGGGTCCTCCTACGAGCAGTACTTC. It specifies CASSPHSGSSYEQYF.

In its sample, this clone was seen a few times. The CDR3 sequence: CASSLGQGGTEAFF. DNA for the CDR3: TGTGCCAGTAGTCTGGGACAGGGTGGCACTGAAGCTTTCTTT. V is TRBV19 and J is TRBJ1-1; 9 bases fit TRBD1. Germline V gene data show CDR1 as LNHDA and CDR2 as SQIVND (reference sequence). The V and J ends lost 5 bases and 4 bases, in that order; junction bases with no gene match: 5. The CDR3 runs 14 residues.

The chain uses TRBV29-1 and TRBJ2-7; 7 bases match TRBD1. Germline V gene sequence: CDR1 SQVTM, CDR2 ANQGSEA. CDR3 length: 13 residues. Trimming cost V 4 bases and J 5 bases; bases outside gene matches: 8. The CDR3 DNA sequence: TGCAGCGTTGGGGACAGTAAATCCCACGAGCAGTACTTC. It encodes CSVGDSKSHEQYF.

The chain carries TRBV19 and TRBJ2-5; unclear D gene. V gave up 4 bases and J gave up 3 bases, with 9 bases separating them. Germline V lookup: CDR1 LNHDA, CDR2 SQIVND (reference sequence). There are 13 residues in the CDR3. Written as DNA, the CDR3 is TGTGCCAGTAGTAGCGTCGCGAAAGAGACCCAGTACTTC. This encodes CASSSVAKETQYF.

The J gene is TRBJ2-1, the V gene TRBV30; a weak D match, TRBD2 (5 bases). Trimming stripped 2 bases from V and 7 bases from J, with 24 bases between. The CDR3 has 17 amino acids. From germline, CDR1 is GTSNPN and CDR2 SVGIG (reference sequence). The CDR3 reads CAWSLIPTGICANEQFF. In DNA form, the CDR3 reads TGTGCCTGGAGTCTAATACCAACCGGGATTTGTGCAAATGAGCAGTTCTTC.

This clone was detected once. The V gene is TRBV4-1, the J gene TRBJ1-2; 8 positions match TRBD1. J was trimmed by 1 base and V by 1 base; bases with no gene match: 2. There are 15 residues in the CDR3. CDR1 MGHRA and CDR2 YSYEKL come from the germline V gene. CDR3 in DNA: TGCGCCAGCAGCCAAGGGACAGGGAATAACTATGGCTACACCTTC. It codes for CASSQGTGNNYGYTF.

The gene calls are TRBV2 and TRBJ2-7, with a tentative D call TRBD1 (5 bases). V was trimmed by 7 bases and J by 2 bases, leaving 21 bases between them. Germline CDR1 is SNHLY and CDR2 is FYNNEI. The CDR3 loop spans 16 amino acids. The CDR3 sequence is CASIRQVPSRAYEQYF. CDR3 coding DNA: TGTGCCAGCATCCGTCAGGTGCCAAGCAGGGCCTACGAGCAGTACTTC.

Note on this clone: Because the CDR3's place on the DNA is in doubt, the DNA is left out and the CDR3 is given as listed by TCRdb. This sequence joins TRBV28 and TRBJ1-6. Germline V gene data show CDR1 as MDHEN and CDR2 as SYDVKM. Termini included, the CDR3 measures 15 amino acids. The CDR3: CASSSSPEDNSPLHF.

The chain recombines TRBV18 with TRBJ2-1; 12 nucleotides align to TRBD2. The junction had 5 bases not matched to a gene; V was cut back by 0 bases and J by 5 bases. The CDR3 is 17 amino acids. The germline V gene encodes CDR1 KGHSH and CDR2 LQKENI. The CDR3 is CASSPPTSGRPNNEQFF. The CDR3 DNA reads as TGTGCCAGCTCACCACCAACTAGCGGGAGGCCGAACAATGAGCAGTTCTTC.